A selection of T cell receptor beta chains follows, all from one sample in a study of T cells in Graves' hyperthyroidism and ophthalmopathy. MiXCR was run by TCRdb on the multiplex PCR reads, yielding one entry per CDR3 protein. The table lists 450,000 to 650,000 distinct CDR3 sequences, 12% to 15% of them singletons. Sequenced sample: blood. The source is a woman under 30 with Graves' ophthalmopathy. The CDR3 runs from the conserved cysteine through the conserved F or W. The order of the fields is clone size, V gene, CDR3 length, J gene, D gene, CDR3 DNA, CDR3 protein. D genes are given only for firm matches. Only some rows state a clone size, as once, few, many or a class for expanded clones.

many	TRBV20-1	15	TRBJ1-6	-	TGCAGTGCTACCCCCCGGGAGTTCCCTAATTCACCCCTCCACTTT	CSATPREFPNSPLHF
few	TRBV27	16	TRBJ1-5	-	TGTGCCAGCGGCCCCGGGACCACCCTACATCAACAGCCCCAGCATTTT	CASGPGTTLHQQPQHF
many	TRBV6-5	14	TRBJ2-7	-	TGTGCCAGCAGTTACTCCGGCAGGTTTCGCGAGCAGTACTTC	CASSYSGRFREQYF
once	TRBV4-2	15	TRBJ2-7	TRBD2	TGTGCCAGCAGCCAAGACCTAGCGGGAGACTACGAGCAGTACTTC	CASSQDLAGDYEQYF
many	TRBV6-1	14	TRBJ1-2	TRBD1	TGTGCCAGCAGTGCCGGACAGGTTAACTATGGCTACACCTTC	CASSAGQVNYGYTF
many	TRBV20-1	16	TRBJ2-3	TRBD2	TGCAGTGCTAGAGGGGCGCTAGCGGGAGGTCTAGATACGCAGTATTTT	CSARGALAGGLDTQYF
many	TRBV30	14	TRBJ2-3	-	TGTGCCTGGAGTACCGGGGGCACCCTAGATACGCAGTATTTT	CAWSTGGTLDTQYF
-	TRBV6-2/TRBV6-3	12	TRBJ2-7	-	TGTGCCAGCAGTCGACTGAGCTACGAGCAGTACTTC	CASSRLSYEQYF
many	TRBV28	14	TRBJ2-7	TRBD2	TGTGCCACCCAATTTAGCGGGAGTGTCGACGAGCAGTACTTC	CATQFSGSVDEQYF
few	TRBV7-4	15	TRBJ2-5	-	TGTGCCAGCAGTTTAGCCAGGCTAGACCAAGAGACCCAGTACTTC	CASSLARLDQETQYF
-	TRBV4-1	19	TRBJ2-6	TRBD1	TGCGCCAGCAGCCACCTCCCGGGACAGGGGACCACTGGGGCCAACGTCCTGACTTTC	CASSHLPGQGTTGANVLTF
many	TRBV2	15	TRBJ1-2	TRBD1	TGTGCCAGCACTAGGGACAGGGGACGGAACTATGGCTACACCTTC	CASTRDRGRNYGYTF
many	TRBV4-2	15	TRBJ2-1	-	TGTGCCAGCAGCCAAGAATCGGGGGACCCCAATGAGCAGTTCTTC	CASSQESGDPNEQFF
-	TRBV28	16	TRBJ2-3	TRBD2	TGTGCCAGCATCCTGGGAGCGGGAGGGCCCACAGATACGCAGTATTTT	CASILGAGGPTDTQYF
many	TRBV7-2	18	TRBJ2-1	-	TGTGCCAGCAGCTTAGCCCCCCCCACAGGGATCCTCTACAATGAGCAGTTCTTC	CASSLAPPTGILYNEQFF
many	TRBV28	14	TRBJ1-2	-	TGTGCCAGCAGCCCTCGGGAGGCCTTCTATGGCTACACCTTC	CASSPREAFYGYTF
-	TRBV27	13	TRBJ2-7	-	TGTGCCAGCAGTTTGACAACGGGTTCCGAGCAGTACTTC	CASSLTTGSEQYF
many	TRBV7-9	16	TRBJ2-7	TRBD2	TGTGCCAGCAGCACCGGACTAGCGGGAGCATTCTACGAGCAGTACTTC	CASSTGLAGAFYEQYF
-	TRBV6-1	12	TRBJ1-2	TRBD1	TGTGCCAGCAAAAAGGGGGCGCGGGGCTACACCTTC	CASKKGARGYTF
many	TRBV12-3/TRBV12-4	14	TRBJ1-4	-	TGTGCCAGCAGTTTAATGGGGCTGGGCGAAAAACTGTTTTTT	CASSLMGLGEKLFF
few	TRBV3-1	16	TRBJ1-5	-	TGTGCCAGCAGCCTAGGGGGGGCACGAAGCAATCAGCCCCTGCATTTT	CASSLGGARSNQPLHF
many	TRBV12-3/TRBV12-4	14	TRBJ1-1	-	TGTGCCAGCCTTTTGCGTAGGGGGAACACTGAAGCTTTCTTT	CASLLRRGNTEAFF
-	TRBV6-9	19	TRBJ2-7	TRBD2	TGTGCCAGCAGTTACGGGCCGGGGCGGGCGGGAGGACGAAGCTACGAGCAGTACTTC	CASSYGPGRAGGRSYEQYF
-	TRBV24-1	14	TRBJ2-1	-	TGTGCCACCAGTGATTTTCTACGGCGTGCCGGGCAGTTCTTC	CATSDFLRRAGQFF
few	TRBV7-9	15	TRBJ2-7	TRBD1	TGTGCCAGCAGCTCCTCCGGGACAGGGGACTACGAGCAGTACTTC	CASSSSGTGDYEQYF
many	TRBV28	14	TRBJ1-5	-	TGTGCCAGCAGTAGTTGGGGGAGCAATCAGCCCCAGCATTTT	CASSSWGSNQPQHF
many	TRBV28	16	TRBJ2-5	-	TGTGCCAGCAGCCCTACGACGGGGGCTCTTCGGGAGACCCAGTACTTC	CASSPTTGALRETQYF
many	TRBV10-3	17	TRBJ2-3	TRBD2	TGTGCCATCAGTGAGAGTTTTGGGCTAGCGGGACCAGATACGCAGTATTTT	CAISESFGLAGPDTQYF
many	TRBV6-1	14	TRBJ2-7	-	TGTGCCATAAAATCCGGGACGGATTCCTACGAGCAGTACTTC	CAIKSGTDSYEQYF
many	TRBV6-1	14	TRBJ2-1	TRBD2	TGTGCCAGCGGAACGACTAGCGGGGGACATGAGCAGTTCTTC	CASGTTSGGHEQFF
many	TRBV12-3/TRBV12-4	15	TRBJ2-1	TRBD1	TGTGCCAGCAGTCGGGACAGGGGGGCCTACAATGAGCAGTTCTTC	CASSRDRGAYNEQFF
many	TRBV28	15	TRBJ1-1	TRBD1	TGTGCCAGCAGGCACCCGGGACAGCGGAACACTGAAGCTTTCTTT	CASRHPGQRNTEAFF
-	TRBV2	17	TRBJ2-7	TRBD2	TGTGCCAGCAGTGTGGGACTAGCGGGAGGGGGCTCCTACGAGCAGTACTTC	CASSVGLAGGGSYEQYF
many	TRBV7-8	14	TRBJ2-7	-	TGTGCCAGCAGCCATCCGGGACACCCCTACGAGCAGTACTTC	CASSHPGHPYEQYF
-	TRBV6-1	14	TRBJ2-5	TRBD1	TGTGCCAGCAGTCACCGGGACAGGAGATCTGCCCAGTACTTC	CASSHRDRRSAQYF
few	TRBV14	16	TRBJ1-2	-	TGTGCCAGCAGCCAAGAAATAACCGCCAGCTTGCGTGGCTACACCTTC	CASSQEITASLRGYTF
many	TRBV11-1	16	TRBJ2-1	TRBD2	TGTGCCAGCAGCCCCGGGCTAGCGGGAATCATGGGTGAGCAGTTCTTC	CASSPGLAGIMGEQFF
many	TRBV11-3	15	TRBJ1-4	-	TGTGCCAGCAGCTTCTTCCAGGGCCGCGATGAAAAACTGTTTTTT	CASSFFQGRDEKLFF
-	TRBV7-3	15	TRBJ1-2	TRBD1	TGTGCCAGCAGCGCGGGACAGCTTCTTAACTATGGCTACACCTTC	CASSAGQLLNYGYTF
many	TRBV6-2/TRBV6-3	13	TRBJ1-1	-	TGTGCCAGCAGTCCGGGGGGTATCGCTGAAGCTTTCTTT	CASSPGGIAEAFF
many	TRBV7-3	13	TRBJ2-2	-	TGTGCCAGCAGCCCCGGGACCACCGGGGAGCTGTTTTTT	CASSPGTTGELFF